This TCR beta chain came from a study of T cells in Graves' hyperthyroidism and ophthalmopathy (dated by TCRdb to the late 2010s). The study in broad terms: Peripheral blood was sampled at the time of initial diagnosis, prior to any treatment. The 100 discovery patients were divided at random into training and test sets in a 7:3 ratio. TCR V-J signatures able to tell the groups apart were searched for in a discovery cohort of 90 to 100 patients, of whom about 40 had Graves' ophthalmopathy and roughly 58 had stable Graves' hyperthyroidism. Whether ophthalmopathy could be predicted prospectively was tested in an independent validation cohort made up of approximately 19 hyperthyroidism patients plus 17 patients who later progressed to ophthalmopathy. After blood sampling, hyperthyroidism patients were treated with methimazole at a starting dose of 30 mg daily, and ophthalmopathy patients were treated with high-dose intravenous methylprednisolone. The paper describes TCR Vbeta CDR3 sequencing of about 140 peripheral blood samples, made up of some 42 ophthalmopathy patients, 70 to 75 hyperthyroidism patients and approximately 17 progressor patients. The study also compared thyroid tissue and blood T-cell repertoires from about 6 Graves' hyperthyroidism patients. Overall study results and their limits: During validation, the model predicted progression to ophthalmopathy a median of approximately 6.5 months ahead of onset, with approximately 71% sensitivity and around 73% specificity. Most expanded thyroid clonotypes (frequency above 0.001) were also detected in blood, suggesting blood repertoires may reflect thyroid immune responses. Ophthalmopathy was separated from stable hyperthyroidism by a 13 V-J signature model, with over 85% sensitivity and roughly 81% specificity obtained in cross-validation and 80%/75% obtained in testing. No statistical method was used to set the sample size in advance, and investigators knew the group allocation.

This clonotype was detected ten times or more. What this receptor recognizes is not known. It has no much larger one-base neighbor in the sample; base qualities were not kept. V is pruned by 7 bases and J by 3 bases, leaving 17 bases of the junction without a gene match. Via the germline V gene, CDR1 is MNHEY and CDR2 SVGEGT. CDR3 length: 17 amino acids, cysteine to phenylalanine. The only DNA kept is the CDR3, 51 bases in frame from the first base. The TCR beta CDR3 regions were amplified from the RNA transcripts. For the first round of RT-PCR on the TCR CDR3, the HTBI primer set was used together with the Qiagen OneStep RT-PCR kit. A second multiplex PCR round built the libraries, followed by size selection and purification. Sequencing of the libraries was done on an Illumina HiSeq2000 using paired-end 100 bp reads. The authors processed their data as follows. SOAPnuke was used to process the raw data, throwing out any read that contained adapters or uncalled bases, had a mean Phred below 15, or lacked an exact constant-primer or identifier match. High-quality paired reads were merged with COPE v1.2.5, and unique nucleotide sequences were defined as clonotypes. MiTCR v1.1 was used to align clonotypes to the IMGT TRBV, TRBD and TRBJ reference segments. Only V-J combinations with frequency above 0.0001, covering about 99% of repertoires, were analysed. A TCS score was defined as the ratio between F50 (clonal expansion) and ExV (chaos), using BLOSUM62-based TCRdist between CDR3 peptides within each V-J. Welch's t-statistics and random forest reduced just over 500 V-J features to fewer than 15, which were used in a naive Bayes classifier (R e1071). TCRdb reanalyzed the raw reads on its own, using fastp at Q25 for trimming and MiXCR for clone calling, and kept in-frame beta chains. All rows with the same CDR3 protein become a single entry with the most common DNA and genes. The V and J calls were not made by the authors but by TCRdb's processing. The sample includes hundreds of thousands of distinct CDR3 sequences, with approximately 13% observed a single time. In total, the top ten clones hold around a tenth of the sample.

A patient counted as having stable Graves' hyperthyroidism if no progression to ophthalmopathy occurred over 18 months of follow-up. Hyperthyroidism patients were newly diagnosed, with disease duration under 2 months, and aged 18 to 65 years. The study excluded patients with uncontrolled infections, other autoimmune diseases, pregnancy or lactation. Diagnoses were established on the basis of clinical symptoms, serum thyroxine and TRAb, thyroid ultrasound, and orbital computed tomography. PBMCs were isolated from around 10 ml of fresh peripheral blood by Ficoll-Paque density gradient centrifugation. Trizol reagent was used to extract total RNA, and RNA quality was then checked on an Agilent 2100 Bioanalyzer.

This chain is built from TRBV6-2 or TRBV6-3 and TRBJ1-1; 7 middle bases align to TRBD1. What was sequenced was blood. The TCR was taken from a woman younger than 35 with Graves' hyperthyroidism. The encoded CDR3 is CASTRKGIGQADTEAFF. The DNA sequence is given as TGTGCCAGCACCAGAAAGGGGATTGGACAGGCGGACACTGAAGCTTTCTTT.